The 11 T cell receptor beta chains in this list originate from one sample, sequenced in a study of shared clonotypes between healthy human individuals. Naive CD8 cells, CD45RO-negative and positively selected for CCR7, excluded terminally differentiated effector memory CD45RA+ cells. Sequencing was performed with immunoSEQ multiplex PCR; in TCRdb, only in-frame clones are kept and a portion is missing. The sample consists of hundreds of thousands of clones, around 96% of them appearing once. Sequenced input: naive CD8+ T cells sorted from blood. These receptors all come from a woman in her twenties or thirties in good health.

This clone occurred once. The chain links TRBV14 to TRBJ2-7; D might be TRBD1 (6 bases). CDR1 is SGHDN, CDR2 FVKESK, per germline. V lost 4 bases and J lost 4, with 14 bases in between. The CDR3 has 14 residues. CDR3 residues: CASSRLTGHYEQYF. DNA of the CDR3: TGTGCCAGCAGCCGCTTGACAGGACATTACGAGCAGTACTTC.

This chain uses TRBV15 with TRBJ2-3, with 9 bases fitting TRBD2. The CDR3 consists of 13 residues. The V segment lost 4 bases and the J segment 9 bases; nucleotides outside the gene matches: 5. CDR1 and CDR2 from the germline V gene are LNHNV and YYDKDF (reference sequence). This CDR3 reads CATSTYSGRTQYF. CDR3 in DNA: TGTGCCACCAGCACTTACAGCGGGAGGACGCAGTATTTT.

J is TRBJ2-7 and V is TRBV7-6, with D perhaps matching TRBD2 (6 bases). V lost 3 bases and J 2 bases, leaving 14 bases between the germline ends. The germline V gene has CDR1 SGHVS and CDR2 FNYEAQ. CDR3 length equals 15 residues. In DNA form, the CDR3 reads TGTGCCAGCAGCTTGGCGGGACTCTCGACCTACGAGCAGTACTTC. Protein product: CASSLAGLSTYEQYF.

This clone appeared a single time. V gene TRBV2 combines with J gene TRBJ1-1, with a possible D match to TRBD1 (5 bases). Germline V gene sequence: CDR1 SNHLY, CDR2 FYNNEI. This CDR3 comprises 13 residues. V was clipped by 1 base and J by 4 bases, with 7 bases between them. The CDR3 DNA is TGTGCCAGCAGTGAAGTCGGGGGCACTGAAGCTTTCTTT. It specifies CASSEVGGTEAFF.

The chain recombines TRBV7-8 with TRBJ2-1; D remains unclear. CDR3 length: 16 amino acids. Germline CDR1 SGHVS, CDR2 FQNEAQ. V was cut by 1 base and J by 2 bases, with 12 bases left in between. The CDR3 here is CASSLDPTLAYNEQFF. In nucleotides, the CDR3 is TGTGCCAGCAGCTTAGACCCTACCTTAGCCTACAATGAGCAGTTCTTC. The entire variable domain, with the rest obtained from reference TRBV7-8 and TRBJ2-1, is as follows: GAGVSQSPRYKVAKRGQDVALRCDPISGHVSLFWYQQALGQGPEFLTYFQNEAQLDKSGLPSDRFFAERPEGSVSTLKIQRTQQEDSAVYLCASSLDPTLAYNEQFFGPGTRLTVL.

V and J are TRBV5-4 and TRBJ2-2; weak D call: TRBD1 (5 bases). V gave up 0 bases and J gave up 5 bases, with 11 bases separating them. The germline V gene encodes CDR1 SGHNT and CDR2 YYREEE (reference sequence). This CDR3 comprises 15 residues. The CDR3 nucleotides are TGTGCCAGCAGCTTGGCCGGTGGGGCGACCGGGGAGCTGTTTTTT. Protein: CASSLAGGATGELFF.

The CDR3 is CATSREVASQETQYF. The CDR3 DNA reads as TGTGCCACCAGCAGAGAGGTGGCTTCCCAAGAGACCCAGTACTTC. The V call is TRBV15, the J call TRBJ2-5; the D is unclear. The germline V and J ends were trimmed by 0 bases and 1 base, with 9 bases remaining between them. The CDR3 contains 15 residues. Per germline, CDR1 LNHNV and CDR2 YYDKDF (reference sequence).

As for this clone: The identical CDR3 is also encoded by other nucleotide sequences in the sample. The gene calls are TRBV27 and TRBJ2-5; no reliable D call. Trimming cost V 2 bases and J 5 bases, with 9 bases left between them. The CDR3 runs to 13 residues. Germline V lookup: CDR1 MNHEY, CDR2 SMNVEV (reference sequence). The CDR3 spells CASSLGSGETQYF. In nucleotides, the CDR3 is TGTGCCAGCAGTTTAGGCTCGGGTGAGACCCAGTACTTC.

The V call is TRBV6-5, the J call TRBJ1-1; D is unresolved. Deletions cut 0 bases from V and 3 bases from J, with 11 bases between. Per the germline V gene, CDR1 is MNHEY and CDR2 is SVGAGI. The CDR3 loop spans 15 amino acids. CDR3 protein: CASSYSAGGYTEAFF. As DNA, the CDR3 is TGTGCCAGCAGTTACTCGGCAGGCGGGTACACTGAAGCTTTCTTT.

The rearrangement links TRBV4-1 to TRBJ2-5, with TRBD1 identical over 8 bases. The end of the DNA fits TRBJ2-7 better, so the J call may be wrong. Germline values: CDR1 MGHRA, CDR2 YSYEKL. The CDR3 length is 18 residues. The CDR3 DNA follows: TGCGCCAGCAGCCAAGATTTCGCAGGGGGCAAGGTCCCCTACGAGCAGTACTTC. Encoded protein: CASSQDFAGGKVPYEQYF.

This chain links TRBV27 with TRBJ2-7; TRBD1 aligns across 7 bases. Per the germline V gene, CDR1 is MNHEY and CDR2 is SMNVEV (reference sequence). V lost 0 bases and J lost 4; bases outside the gene matches: 9. The CDR3 spans 16 residues. This CDR3 reads CASSLSRAGGNYEQYF. CDR3 in DNA: TGTGCCAGCAGTTTATCACGGGCAGGGGGTAATTACGAGCAGTACTTC.